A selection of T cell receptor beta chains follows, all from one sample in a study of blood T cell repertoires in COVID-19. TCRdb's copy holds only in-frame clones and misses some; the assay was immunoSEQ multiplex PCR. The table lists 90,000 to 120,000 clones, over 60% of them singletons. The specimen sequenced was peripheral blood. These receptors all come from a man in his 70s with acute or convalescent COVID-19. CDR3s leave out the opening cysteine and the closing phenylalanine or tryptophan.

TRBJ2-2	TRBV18	ASSPTGTTGELF
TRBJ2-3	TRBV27	ASSSSGGASTDTQY
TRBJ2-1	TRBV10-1	ASSDTSSGFEQF
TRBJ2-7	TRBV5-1	ASSPQTGASYEQY
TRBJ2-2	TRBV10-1	ASSTSGGSGELF
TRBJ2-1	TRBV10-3	ATRGGDREANEQF
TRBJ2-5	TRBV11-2	ASSLRTGLSQETQY
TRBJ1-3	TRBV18	ASLSTVSGNTIY
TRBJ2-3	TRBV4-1	ASSQESSGPGDTQY
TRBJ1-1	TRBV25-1	ASIRGNTEAF
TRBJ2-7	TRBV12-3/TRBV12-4	ASRTREQY
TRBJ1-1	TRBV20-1	SASFRQNTEAF
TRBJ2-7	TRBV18	ASSPPTGTYEQY
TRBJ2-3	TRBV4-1	ASSLGSGMDTQY
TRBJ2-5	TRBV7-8	ASSPRQAQETQY
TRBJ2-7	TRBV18	ASSRDRSSYEQY